The clone carrying this TCR beta chain was counted once. The antigen is unknown. A much more abundant neighbour one base away suggests this may be a read error. Using a J-beta primer mix together with a sample-barcoded 5' primer, a second PCR was run for 7 to 11 cycles. One entry per CDR3 protein results from TCRdb running MiXCR on the 5' RACE reads. The data contain over 600,000 distinct CDR3 sequences, under 25% of them seen just once; the ten biggest clones take up 3.5% to 4%. The data belong to a study of blood T cells in healthy people across ages. Study-level findings and limits: The fall in TCR beta diversity per million T cells was roughly linear with age.

This CDR3 spans 14 amino acids. Germline CDR1 reads SSHAT; CDR2 reads FNYEAQ (reference sequence). Extractions gave at least 5 micrograms of total RNA per sample. The clonotype originates from a man aged 70 or older in good health. The sample consisted of blood. This rearrangement joins TRBV7-7 to TRBJ2-2; D assignment may be TRBD1 or TRBD2 (8 bases each). The CDR3 sequence is CASGTGLLNGELLF. CDR3 in DNA: TGTGCTAGCGGGACAGGACTACTCAACGGGGAGCTGCTTTTT.